Presented here are 5 T cell receptor beta chains from one specimen sequenced in a study of cytomegalovirus exposure and HLA in healthy donors (TCRdb year 2017). The library came from the immunoSEQ multiplex PCR assay. A mixture of 60 forward primers for TCR Vbeta segments and 13 reverse primers for TCR Jbeta segments was used in the multiplex PCR. TCRdb carries this immuneACCESS record with in-frame sequences only. Its versions omit some clonotypes, under half of them owing to an unresolved V gene in the studies checked, with the rest unexplained. The sample table shows about 76,000 clones, and around 80% are seen once. Of the sample, 2.5% is held by the ten largest clones. The sequencing sample was made of PBMCs. These receptors came from a man aged 25 to 40 in good health and CMV-seronegative.

This rearrangement joins TRBV4-1 to TRBJ2-1; TRBD2 agrees at 16 bases. The CDR3 extends over 22 amino acids. Germline trimming cut 0 bases from V and 10 bases from J; bases unmatched to any gene: 21. CDR1 is MGHRA, CDR2 YSYEKL, per germline. CDR3 in amino acids: CASSQDRGTSGRATPSRGEQFF. In nucleotides, the CDR3 is TGCGCCAGCAGCCAAGATCGAGGGACTAGCGGGAGGGCGACCCCCAGCCGAGGGGAGCAGTTCTTC.

CDR3 DNA: TGTGCCAGCAGCGCAGACACCTCCTACGAGCAGTACTTC. As protein: CASSADTSYEQYF. The chain combines TRBV5-6 with TRBJ2-7; D remains unclear. CDR3 length: 13 amino acids. V dropped 4 bases and J dropped 0 bases, with 8 bases sitting between them. In germline, CDR1 is SGHDT, CDR2 YYEEEE.

The chain uses TRBV28 and TRBJ2-7; D unresolved. The germline CDR1 and CDR2 sequences are MDHEN and SYDVKM. This CDR3 comprises 14 residues. The germline V and J ends were trimmed by 5 bases and 1 base, with 12 bases remaining between them. CDR3 coding DNA: TGTGCCAGCAGTGCGCCAACCCATTCCTACGAGCAGTACTTC. Translating gives CASSAPTHSYEQYF.

The genes are TRBV5-4 and TRBJ1-1, with TRBD1 as a possible D gene (6 bases). The CDR3 spans 14 residues. Germline-derived CDR1 and CDR2 are SGHNT and YYREEE (reference sequence). Trimming shortened V by 3 bases and J by 2 bases, and 11 bases separated the two germline ends. The DNA for the CDR3 is TGTGCCAGCAGCTGGGGGACAATTAACACTGAAGCTTTCTTT. This sequence encodes CASSWGTINTEAFF.

The chain combines TRBV7-9 with TRBJ2-2; no clear D gene. Germline assignment: CDR1 SEHNR and CDR2 FQNEAQ (reference sequence). The CDR3 runs 12 residues. Trimming cost V 5 bases and J 5 bases, with 6 bases left between them. The CDR3 coding sequence is TGTGCCAGCAGCCCACGGACCGGGGAGCTGTTTTTT. Amino acids: CASSPRTGELFF.